This T cell receptor beta chain was captured in a study of OX40 agonist ivuxolimab in advanced cancers. Study at large: Allowance was made for prior anti-PD-1, anti-PD-L1 or anti-CTLA-4 therapy, and approximately 40% had some. Study-level points and caveats: Doses of 0.1 to 3.0 mg/kg were accompanied by clonal expansion of CD4+ and CD8+ blood T cells by week 6. Low levels of normalized T-cell clonal expansion also appeared in some nonresponders.

Repertoires were generated with immunoSEQ multiplex PCR, while TCRdb's copy carries only in-frame clones and drops some. Here the sample spans approximately 82,000 clones, around 89% being singletons. This clone was detected only once. Its target is not known. CDR3 size: 13 residues. Deletions cut 2 bases from V and 0 bases from J, with 4 bases between. Germline V CDR1 and CDR2: SNHLY, FYNNEI. Patients with autoimmune history or systemic immunosuppression were excluded. This TCR derives from an adult with an advanced solid tumor such as melanoma, head and neck, liver or kidney cancer. The rearrangement joins TRBV2 to TRBJ1-2; D not certain. Sequencing used CD4+ or CD8+ T cells sorted from blood, obtained in a trial of the OX40 agonist ivuxolimab. CDR3 DNA: TGTGCCAGCAGTGAAACCCCTAACTATGGCTACACCTTC. This codes for CASSETPNYGYTF.